This T cell receptor beta chain was profiled in a study of CXCR3-negative and CXCR3-positive naive CD8 T cells. The germline gives CDR1 DFQATT, CDR2 SNEGSKA (reference sequence). This CDR3 has 13 amino acids. In preparing the TRB cDNA libraries, 5' RACE with UMI labels was used. TCRdb re-called the 5' RACE reads and catalogs CDR3 proteins one per entry, DNA excluded. This table holds roughly 8,300 distinct CDR3 sequences. The chain is built from TRBV20-1 and TRBJ1-1. The sequence came from a human donor in good health. Some clones in this sample may be carry-over from other donors' samples. What was sequenced was naive CXCR3- CD8+ T cells from blood. Indicated subset: CD45RO-CCR7+CD27+CD95- naive CD8+ T cells lacking CXCR3 (TNR3-). This CDR3 is CSARPWGSTEAFF.